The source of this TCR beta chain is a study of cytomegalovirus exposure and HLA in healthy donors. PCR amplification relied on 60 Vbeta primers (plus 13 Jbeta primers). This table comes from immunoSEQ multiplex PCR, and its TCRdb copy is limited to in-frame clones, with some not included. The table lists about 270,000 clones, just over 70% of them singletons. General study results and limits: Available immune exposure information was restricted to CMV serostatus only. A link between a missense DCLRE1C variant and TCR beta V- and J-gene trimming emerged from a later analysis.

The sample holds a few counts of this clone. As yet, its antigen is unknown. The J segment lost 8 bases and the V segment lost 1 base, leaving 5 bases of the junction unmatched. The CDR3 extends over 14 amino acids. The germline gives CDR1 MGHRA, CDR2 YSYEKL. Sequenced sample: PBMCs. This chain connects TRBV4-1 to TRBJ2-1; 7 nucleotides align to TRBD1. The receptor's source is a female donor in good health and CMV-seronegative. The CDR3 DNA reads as TGCGCCAGCAGCCAAGTATCACAGGGGTATGAGCAGTTCTTC. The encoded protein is CASSQVSQGYEQFF.